This TCR beta chain appears in the sequencing data of a study of T cells after yellow fever vaccination. Overall study results and limits: Abundant contaminating clonotypes from the bulk population could appear in FACS-sorted repertoires. Clones that expanded after primary vaccination mostly reappeared after the booster (96% CD4, 70% to 90% CD8). A small proportion of clonotypes was detected in both the CD4 and CD8 compartments.

Unmatched junction bases numbered 4, after V lost 4 bases and J lost 7 bases. The germline V gene encodes CDR1 SGHRS and CDR2 YFSETQ. The CDR3 extends over 15 amino acids. This clonotype was observed a few times. Its antigen remains unknown. Synthesis of TCR cDNA relied on 5'RACE template switching, which attached a universal primer site and UMIs. TCRdb re-derived calls from the 5' RACE reads in MiXCR, one entry per CDR3 protein. The data contain 500,000 to 550,000 distinct CDR3 sequences, 20% to 25% of them singletons. The sequence came from a man between 18 and 29 years old who received the YFV17D yellow fever vaccine. V usage is TRBV5-1 and J usage is TRBJ2-1, with 14 nucleotides matching TRBD2. Sequencing was performed on PBMCs, taken less than 25 days after the first yellow fever vaccination. The CDR3 region is CASSARTSGGNEQFF. DNA of the CDR3: TGCGCCAGCAGCGCACGGACTAGCGGGGGGAATGAGCAGTTCTTC.